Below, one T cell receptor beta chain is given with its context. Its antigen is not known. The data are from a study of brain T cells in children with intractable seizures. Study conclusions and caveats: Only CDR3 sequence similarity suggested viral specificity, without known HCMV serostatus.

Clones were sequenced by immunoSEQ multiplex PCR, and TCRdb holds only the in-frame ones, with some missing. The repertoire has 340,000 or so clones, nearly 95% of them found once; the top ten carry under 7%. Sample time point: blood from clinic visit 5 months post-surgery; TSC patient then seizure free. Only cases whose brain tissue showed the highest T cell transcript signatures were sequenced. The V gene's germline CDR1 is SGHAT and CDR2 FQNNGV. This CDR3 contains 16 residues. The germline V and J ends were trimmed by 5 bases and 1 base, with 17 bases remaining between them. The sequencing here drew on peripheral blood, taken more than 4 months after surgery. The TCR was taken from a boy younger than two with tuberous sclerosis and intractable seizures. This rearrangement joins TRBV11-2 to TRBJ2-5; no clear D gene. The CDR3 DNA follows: TGTGCCAGCAGCGCCGGCCGTATTGCGGCCCAAGAGACCCAGTACTTC. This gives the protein CASSAGRIAAQETQYF. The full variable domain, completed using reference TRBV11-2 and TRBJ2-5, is EAGVAQSPRYKIIEKRQSVAFWCNPISGHATLYWYQQILGQGPKLLIQFQNNGVVDDSQLPKDRFSAERLKGVDSTLKIQPAKLEDSAVYLCASSAGRIAAQETQYFGPGTRLLVL.